The 11 T cell receptor beta chains below were found in one sample sequenced in a study of CD8 T cells in Susac syndrome. Random hexamers were used to reverse transcribe roughly 0.5 to 1 ug of RNA. One entry per CDR3 protein, called by TCRdb with MiXCR from the immunoSEQ multiplex PCR reads. The sample consists of fewer than 200,000 distinct CDR3 sequences, around 96% of them appearing once. Source material: CD8+ T cells from PBMCs. These receptors were collected from a human donor with multiple sclerosis.

This chain connects TRBV6-5 to TRBJ1-1; D might be TRBD1 (5 bases). CDR3 length: 15 residues. The germline CDR1 and CDR2 sequences are MNHEY and SVGAGI. The V end lost 6 bases, the J end lost 0 bases, and 14 bases lay between the germline ends. CDR3 DNA: TGTGCCAGCAGCCCGGGGCCAGTGATGAACACTGAAGCTTTCTTT. It specifies CASSPGPVMNTEAFF.

This sequence joins TRBV10-3 and TRBJ2-7; a possible D gene is TRBD2 (5 bases). Deletions cut 3 bases from V and 2 bases from J, with 14 bases between. The germline V gene has CDR1 ENHRY and CDR2 SYGVKD. CDR3 length: 15 amino acids. The CDR3 region has the DNA TGTGCCATCAGTGATAGAGGGAATTCTACCTACGAGCAGTACTTC. This translates into CAISDRGNSTYEQYF.

This clonotype was seen a single time. The J gene is TRBJ2-1, the V gene TRBV7-8; D is possibly TRBD1 or TRBD2 (5 bases each). The length of the CDR3 is 14 residues. The V end was cut by 1 base, the J end by 6 bases, with 10 bases between. Germline CDR1 SGHVS, CDR2 FQNEAQ. CDR3 sequence (DNA): TGTGCCAGCAGCTTAGTGGGACCCGGCAATGAGCAGTTCTTC. Translated: CASSLVGPGNEQFF.

The chain employs TRBV20-1 and TRBJ2-1; either TRBD1 or TRBD2 may fit D (5 bases each). V dropped 1 base and J dropped 4 bases, with 17 bases sitting between them. This CDR3 has 16 residues. Germline V gene sequence: CDR1 DFQATT, CDR2 SNEGSKA (reference sequence). This CDR3 reads CSARGRGDHRYNEQFF. CDR3 DNA: TGCAGTGCTAGAGGGCGTGGGGACCACAGATACAATGAGCAGTTCTTC.

The chain joins TRBV2 to TRBJ2-1; 10 nucleotides agree with TRBD2. Per germline, CDR1 SNHLY and CDR2 FYNNEI. The J segment lost 3 bases and the V segment lost 5 bases, leaving 4 bases of the junction unmatched. CDR3 size: 15 residues. In nucleotides, the CDR3 is TGTGCCAGCAGTACCGGGACTAGCGACTACAATGAGCAGTTCTTC. Its protein product is CASSTGTSDYNEQFF.

This clonotype was observed a single time. V is TRBV29-1 and J is TRBJ2-7; TRBD2 might be the D (6 bases). The germline V gene has CDR1 SQVTM and CDR2 ANQGSEA. V shed 7 bases and J shed 5 bases, with 15 bases lying between them. The CDR3 loop spans 12 amino acids. The CDR3 loop is CSAEGRMDEQYF. DNA of the CDR3: TGCAGCGCGGAGGGCCGAATGGACGAGCAGTACTTC.

The chain carries TRBV3-1 and TRBJ2-7, with 7 bases fitting TRBD1. CDR1 is LGHDT and CDR2 is YNNKEL in the germline V gene (reference sequence). V lost 1 base and J lost 5; bases outside the gene matches: 8. The CDR3 contains 15 residues. For the CDR3, the DNA is TGTGCCAGCAGCCAAGGGGGCAGGGGGAGCGACGAGCAGTACTTC. Protein: CASSQGGRGSDEQYF.

The V gene is TRBV20-1, the J gene TRBJ2-1; 12 bases fit TRBD2. V shed 6 bases and J 8 bases; nucleotides not matched to a gene: 8. Per the germline V gene, CDR1 is DFQATT and CDR2 is SNEGSKA (reference sequence). The CDR3 extends over 14 amino acids. The CDR3 DNA follows: TGCAGTGCCACGACTAGCGGGAGTCTGTATGAGCAGTTCTTC. The encoded protein is CSATTSGSLYEQFF.

The rearrangement uses TRBV18 and TRBJ2-1; weak D call: TRBD1 (5 bases). Germline CDR1 reads KGHSH; CDR2 reads LQKENI. The CDR3 loop spans 15 amino acids. With 2 bases removed from V and 6 bases from J, the gap between germline ends came to 14 bases. CDR3 protein: CASSPFGHKANEQFF. The CDR3 DNA follows: TGTGCCAGCTCACCATTCGGACACAAAGCCAATGAGCAGTTCTTC.

The chain employs TRBV30 and TRBJ2-1; 7 bases agree with TRBD2. Germline CDR1 reads GTSNPN; CDR2 reads SVGIG (reference sequence). J was trimmed by 15 bases and V by 3 bases; bases with no gene match: 11. The CDR3 is 12 amino acids. CDR3 bases: TGTGCCTGGAGCGTTAGCGGGTGGCTGCCGTTCTTC. Protein sequence: CAWSVSGWLPFF. The full variable domain, its missing parts supplied by reference TRBV30 and TRBJ2-1, is SQTIHQWPATLVQPVGSPLSLECTVEGTSNPNLYWYRQAAGRGLQLLFYSVGIGQISSEVPQNLSASRPQDRQFILSSKKLLLSDSGFYLCAWSVSGWLPFFGPGTRLTVL.

V gene TRBV18 combines with J gene TRBJ2-3, with D possibly being TRBD1 (5 bases). The CDR3 loop spans 14 amino acids. Germline V CDR1 and CDR2: KGHSH, LQKENI. V lost 4 bases and J lost 5, with 13 bases in between. This chain's CDR3 is CASSRAGKEDTQYF. The CDR3 nucleotides are TGTGCCAGCTCACGGGCAGGGAAGGAAGATACGCAGTATTTT.